Given below is one T cell receptor beta chain in context. Here immunoSEQ multiplex PCR was the method, and the copy in TCRdb shows in-frame clones only, minus some. The repertoire holds 250,000 to 350,000 clones, with around nine tenths as singletons. Recruited during active infection, patients (from Seattle) were subsequently followed longitudinally. This entry belongs to a study of blood T cell repertoires in COVID-19. Study context: PBMCs, B-cell-depleted T cells, or T cells were the source of the cDNA or gDNA that made up the material.

Germline assignment: CDR1 MGHRA and CDR2 YSYEKL. The trim removed 3 bases at V and 2 bases at J, leaving 7 bases unmatched. The CDR3 spans 16 residues. The receptor was derived from a woman in her 30s with COVID-19, enrolled during active disease. Sequencing was performed on peripheral blood. This chain joins TRBV4-1 and TRBJ2-7, with 10 bases aligning to TRBD2. The CDR3 is CASSHSGTSVTYEQYF. As DNA, the CDR3 is TGCGCCAGCAGCCACTCCGGGACTAGCGTAACCTACGAGCAGTACTTC.